These 21 T cell receptor beta chains share one sample of origin, sequenced in a study of T cell repertoires in cytomegalovirus infection. TCRdb re-derived calls from the reads in MiXCR, one entry per CDR3 protein. The sample has over 120,000 distinct CDR3 sequences; around 32% are singletons. Their recognized antigens are unknown. Sample: CD8+ T cells from cultured PBMCs, taken from culture after CMV antigen stimulation. Receptor source: a human donor in good health (CMV status not recorded). Some clones in this sample may be carry-over from other donors' samples.

The chain recombines TRBV4-1 with TRBJ2-7, with D perhaps TRBD1 (5 bases). Germline values: CDR1 MGHRA, CDR2 YSYEKL. Trimming stripped 3 bases from V and 2 bases from J, with 14 bases between. There are 15 residues in the CDR3. The CDR3 sequence is CASSQVDSKAYEQYF. For the CDR3, the DNA is TGCGCCAGCAGCCAGGTAGACAGCAAAGCCTACGAGCAGTACTTC.

This clonotype was counted at least ten times. The genes are TRBV7-2 and TRBJ2-5, with D perhaps matching TRBD1 (5 bases). Trimming pared 1 base from V and 5 bases from J, leaving 14 bases between. CDR3 length: 15 amino acids. Per the germline V gene, CDR1 is SGHTA and CDR2 is FQGNSA. CDR3 region: CASSLGSHRQETQYF. The CDR3 DNA is TGTGCCAGCAGCTTAGGGTCCCACAGGCAGGAGACCCAGTACTTC.

This chain links TRBV7-6 with TRBJ2-2, with 10 bases aligning to TRBD2. The V segment lost 3 bases and the J segment 9 bases; nucleotides outside the gene matches: 7. Germline CDR1 is SGHVS and CDR2 is FNYEAQ. The CDR3 is 15 amino acids. Here the CDR3 DNA reads TGTGCCAGCAGCTTTAGCGGGGGGCTCCAGCGGGAGCTGTTTTTT. It codes for CASSFSGGLQRELFF.

Ten or more counts support this clonotype. This rearrangement joins TRBV10-2 to TRBJ1-2; D unresolved. The CDR3 runs to 12 residues. V lost 6 bases to trimming and J lost 0 bases, with 5 bases between them. Germline V lookup: CDR1 WSHSY, CDR2 SAAADI. The CDR3, as DNA: TGCGCCAGCAGCGATACTAACTATGGCTACACCTTC. This codes for CASSDTNYGYTF.

The CDR3 nucleotides read TGCGCCAGCAGCCTATCACTCGGTTTCTACGAGCAGTACTTC. It yields the protein CASSLSLGFYEQYF. The rearrangement joins TRBV4-1 to TRBJ2-7; no clear D gene. V lost 4 bases, J lost 3 bases, and 13 bases lay in between. Looked up from germline, CDR1 is MGHRA and CDR2 is YSYEKL. The CDR3 is made up of 14 amino acids.

The chain uses TRBV25-1 and TRBJ2-3; D possibly corresponds to TRBD1 (5 bases). V lost 5 bases, J lost 4 bases, and 13 bases lay in between. CDR1 and CDR2 (germline): MGHDK, SYGVNS. This CDR3 region has 14 residues. This chain's CDR3 is CASSMTELADTQYF. The CDR3 DNA follows: TGTGCCAGCAGTATGACAGAGCTCGCAGATACGCAGTATTTT.

This chain uses TRBV4-1 with TRBJ2-2; maybe TRBD2 (6 bases). This CDR3 spans 22 amino acids. The ends were cut back, 2 bases at V and 3 bases at J, with 31 bases in the middle. Germline V CDR1 and CDR2: MGHRA, YSYEKL. Here the CDR3 reads CASSQPFHSDRDSQKDTGELFF. The CDR3 DNA reads as TGCGCCAGCAGCCAACCCTTTCATTCCGACCGGGACTCACAGAAGGACACCGGGGAGCTGTTTTTT.

The chain recombines TRBV5-4 with TRBJ2-1; 9 nucleotides align to TRBD1. Losses at the gene ends were 5 bases for V and 5 bases for J; bases not matched to a gene: 8. The CDR3 runs 15 residues. Germline assignment: CDR1 SGHNT and CDR2 YYREEE (reference sequence). This chain's CDR3 is CASSYTGTGNNEQFF. The CDR3 bases are TGTGCCAGCAGTTATACCGGGACAGGGAACAATGAGCAGTTCTTC.

The rearrangement joins TRBV28 to TRBJ2-2; no clear D. Trimming took 2 bases from V and 13 from J, leaving 11 bases between them. The germline gives CDR1 MDHEN, CDR2 SYDVKM. This CDR3 comprises 12 residues. The CDR3 DNA reads TGTGCCAGCAGTTTAAAGGGCATGGGGCTGTTTTTT. Translating it yields CASSLKGMGLFF.

The rearrangement links TRBV15 to TRBJ1-2; perhaps TRBD1 as D (5 bases). V lost 2 bases and J 4 bases, leaving 11 bases between the germline ends. Germline CDR1 LNHNV, CDR2 YYDKDF (reference sequence). The CDR3 consists of 14 residues. The CDR3 nucleotides read TGTGCCACCAGCAGAAACCGGGACGGCTATGGCTACACCTTC. This gives the protein CATSRNRDGYGYTF.

V gene TRBV12-5 combines with J gene TRBJ1-1; the match to TRBD1 covers 8 bases. The CDR3 consists of 13 residues. CDR1 is LGHNT and CDR2 is FRNRAP in the germline V gene. CDR3 amino acids: CATKTDRATEAFF. CDR3 DNA: TGTGCGACCAAAACGGACAGGGCCACTGAAGCTTTCTTT.

This clonotype was found a few times. The chain recombines TRBV6-5 with TRBJ2-5; D is perhaps TRBD2 (6 bases). The CDR3 extends over 13 amino acids. V was clipped by 2 bases and J by 5 bases, with 9 bases between them. Germline V lookup: CDR1 MNHEY, CDR2 SVGAGI. The CDR3 bases are TGTGCCAGCAGTTACCTGGCGGGGGAGACCCAGTACTTC. Translation: CASSYLAGETQYF.

The chain combines TRBV29-1 with TRBJ2-7; D unresolved. V lost 6 bases and J lost 4, with 10 bases in between. The CDR3 length is 11 residues. The V gene's germline CDR1 is SQVTM and CDR2 ANQGSEA. CDR3 sequence: CSVSLGYEQYF. For the CDR3, the DNA is TGCAGCGTGTCCTTGGGTTACGAGCAGTACTTC.

The rearrangement links TRBV12-3 or TRBV12-4 to TRBJ1-6; perhaps TRBD1 as D (6 bases). This CDR3 spans 12 amino acids. The V end was cut by 8 bases, the J end by 7 bases, with 9 bases between. This CDR3 is CASAQGNSPLHF. The CDR3 DNA follows: TGTGCCAGCGCCCAGGGGAATTCACCCCTCCACTTT.

Only a few counts were recorded for this clonotype. The chain employs TRBV27 and TRBJ2-7, with 7 bases that match TRBD2. V trimming: 8 bases; J trimming: 2 bases; junction bases outside the gene matches: 15. CDR3 length: 16 amino acids. Germline lookup yields CDR1 MNHEY and CDR2 SMNVEV (reference sequence). CDR3 protein: CASARSAGDLPYEQYF. In nucleotides, the CDR3 is TGTGCCAGCGCGAGATCGGCGGGGGACCTTCCCTACGAGCAGTACTTC.

This clonotype was detected a few times. The CDR3 DNA reads TGTGCCAGCAGCCGCACAGGCCTTGAAGCTTTCTTT. It yields the protein CASSRTGLEAFF. V and J are TRBV11-1 and TRBJ1-1; D might be TRBD1 (5 bases). The CDR3 is 12 amino acids. V was shortened by 5 bases and J by 7 bases, with 11 bases between the two germline ends. The germline gives CDR1 SGHAT, CDR2 FQDESV (reference sequence).

The chain is built from TRBV6-5 and TRBJ1-5, with D possibly TRBD1 on 6 matching bases. CDR3 length: 15 residues. Germline V lookup: CDR1 MNHEY, CDR2 SVGAGI. V was cut by 6 bases and J by 2 bases, with 14 bases left in between. The CDR3 DNA reads as TGTGCCAGCAGCTCAGGGGTAACAGGCAATCAGCCCCAGCATTTT. This gives the protein CASSSGVTGNQPQHF.

This clonotype showed up just a few times. The chain employs TRBV9 and TRBJ2-7; D possibly corresponds to TRBD2 (6 bases). Germline V gene sequence: CDR1 SGDLS, CDR2 YYNGEE. CDR3 length equals 13 residues. V was cut by 4 bases and J by 6 bases, with 14 bases left in between. Here the CDR3 DNA reads TGTGCCAGCAGCCTAGATGGGGGAGGCGAGCAGTACTTC. Translation gives CASSLDGGGEQYF.

The V call is TRBV7-6, the J call TRBJ1-2, with 7 bases matching TRBD1. This CDR3 contains 12 residues. Germline CDR1 and CDR2: SGHVS and FNYEAQ. V shed 4 bases, J shed 6 bases, and the junction held 2 bases outside the gene matches. CDR3 in amino acids: CASSSGQDGYTF. Here the CDR3 DNA reads TGTGCCAGCAGCTCAGGACAGGATGGCTACACCTTC.

The V gene is TRBV2, the J gene TRBJ2-5; D unresolved. Germline V lookup: CDR1 SNHLY, CDR2 FYNNEI. V was shortened by 1 base and J by 3 bases, with 9 bases between the two germline ends. The CDR3 runs to 14 residues. The CDR3 reads CASSEEGREETQYF. CDR3 sequence (DNA): TGTGCCAGCAGTGAAGAGGGCCGAGAAGAGACCCAGTACTTC.

Only a few counts were recorded for this clonotype. The chain carries TRBV7-3 and TRBJ2-2, with 10 bases identical to TRBD1. J was trimmed by 6 bases and V by 5 bases; bases with no gene match: 6. Germline values: CDR1 SGHTA, CDR2 FQGTGA. The CDR3 extends over 15 amino acids. CDR3 region: CASSPGQGDAGELFF. As DNA, the CDR3 is TGTGCCAGCAGCCCTGGACAGGGGGACGCCGGGGAGCTGTTTTTT.